One and the same sample provided the 26 T cell receptor beta chains below, sequenced in a study of ipilimumab plus nivolumab after autologous stem cell transplantation. Sequenced by immunoSEQ multiplex PCR; TCRdb stores in-frame clones only, minus some. The table lists about 9,800 clones, approximately 70% of them singletons. The sample in question was PBMCs, obtained in a trial of ipilimumab plus nivolumab as post-transplant consolidation. These receptor sequences come from a female donor with multiple myeloma.

The chain joins TRBV7-2 to TRBJ1-4; the match to TRBD1 covers 9 bases. V gave up 5 bases and J gave up 8 bases; unmatched junction bases: 9. This CDR3 is 15 amino acids long. Germline CDR1 SGHTA, CDR2 FQGNSA. The CDR3 spells CASSVNRGLYEKLFF. Here the CDR3 DNA reads TGTGCCAGCAGCGTAAACAGGGGGCTCTACGAAAAACTGTTTTTT.

The CDR3 nucleotides are TGTGCCAGCAGCCCCCCCTCCGGGACTAGCGAGCAGTTCTTC. It translates to CASSPPSGTSEQFF. The chain employs TRBV5-4 and TRBJ2-1; 9 bases align to TRBD2. The V gene end was trimmed by 4 bases and the J gene end by 10 bases; junction bases not matched to a gene: 9. The CDR3 length is 14 residues. Germline V gene data show CDR1 as SGHNT and CDR2 as YYREEE (reference sequence). Supplemented by reference TRBV5-4 and TRBJ2-1, the full variable domain reads ETGVTQSPTHLIKTRGQQVTLRCSSQSGHNTVSWYQQALGQGPQFIFQYYREEENGRGNFPPRFSGLQFPNYSSELNVNALELDDSALYLCASSPPSGTSEQFFGPGTRLTVL.

The rearrangement uses TRBV30 and TRBJ1-2; D remains unclear. V was cut by 4 bases and J by 4 bases, with 16 bases left in between. The CDR3 covers 14 residues. CDR1 GTSNPN and CDR2 SVGIG come from the germline V gene (reference sequence). CDR3 bases: TGTGCCTGGACCCTGACGGATTCTTTCTATGGCTACACCTTC. Its translation is CAWTLTDSFYGYTF.

The table lists this clone with a few counts. CDR3 in amino acids: CASRLRDRNEQFF. CDR3 DNA: TGCGCCAGCCGGCTCCGGGATAGGAATGAGCAGTTCTTC. The V gene is TRBV23-1, the J gene TRBJ2-1, with D possibly TRBD2 on 5 matching bases. TRBV23-1 is flagged as an ORF with uncertain function. This CDR3 spans 13 amino acids. Trimming took off 8 bases at V and 7 bases at J, with 15 bases between the two ends.

This chain links TRBV10-3 with TRBJ1-6; TRBD1 matches at 10 bases. The CDR3 loop spans 13 amino acids. Germline V lookup: CDR1 ENHRY, CDR2 SYGVKD. V shed 10 bases and J 10 bases; nucleotides not matched to a gene: 7. This CDR3 reads CASRDRGESPLHF. CDR3 DNA: TGTGCCAGCCGGGACAGGGGAGAATCACCCCTCCACTTT.

This chain connects TRBV6-6 to TRBJ1-6; tentatively, D is TRBD1 (5 bases). Germline V CDR1 and CDR2: MNHNY, SVGAGI (reference sequence). The CDR3 runs 16 residues. Trimming cost V 5 bases and J 5 bases, with 16 bases left between them. CDR3 loop: CASSPRGGSHNSPLHF. In DNA form, the CDR3 reads TGTGCCAGCAGTCCAAGGGGCGGGAGCCATAATTCACCCCTCCACTTT.

The chain employs TRBV19 and TRBJ2-4, with D unresolved. Between the trimmed V and J ends, which lost 3 bases and 0 bases, there was a span of 12 bases. There are 16 residues in the CDR3. Germline V CDR1 and CDR2: LNHDA, SQIVND (reference sequence). CDR3 coding DNA: TGTGCCAGTAGTATCGAACAATGGGGAGCCAAAAACATTCAGTACTTC. Translating gives CASSIEQWGAKNIQYF.

This clone was seen just once. The V and J genes are TRBV30 and TRBJ1-5; D ambiguous. Germline CDR1 is GTSNPN and CDR2 is SVGIG (reference sequence). The V gene lost 2 bases and the J gene lost 3 bases, with 17 bases spanning the gap. The CDR3 covers 16 residues. Here the CDR3 reads CAWSPGMAAPNQPQHF. The CDR3 DNA is TGTGCCTGGAGTCCCGGCATGGCGGCACCCAATCAGCCCCAGCATTTT.

The chain employs TRBV30 and TRBJ2-7; TRBD2 matches at 9 bases. The germline gives CDR1 GTSNPN, CDR2 SVGIG (reference sequence). This CDR3 is 15 amino acids long. J gave up 3 bases and V 4 bases, and 10 bases lay outside the gene matches. As DNA, the CDR3 is TGTGCCTGGATGCCTAGCGGGACTCCGCACTACGAGCAGTACTTC. Protein: CAWMPSGTPHYEQYF.

The chain has TRBV5-4 and TRBJ2-5; 7 bases agree with TRBD1. The J call may be faulty, since TRBJ2-7 better matches the DNA end. The germline gives CDR1 SGHNT, CDR2 YYREEE (reference sequence). There are 13 residues in the CDR3. The CDR3 loop is CASSWTGSYEQYF. In DNA form, the CDR3 reads TGTGCCAGCAGCTGGACAGGCTCCTACGAGCAGTACTTC.

The chain recombines TRBV5-6 with TRBJ1-5; possible D gene TRBD1, 5 bases. V lost 0 bases and J lost 2, with 6 bases in between. Germline V CDR1 and CDR2: SGHDT, YYEEEE. This CDR3 comprises 14 residues. CDR3: CASSLARGNQPQHF. CDR3 sequence (DNA): TGTGCCAGCAGCTTGGCCAGGGGCAATCAGCCCCAGCATTTT. Together with reference TRBV5-6 and TRBJ1-5, the CDR3 gives the full variable domain: DAGVTQSPTHLIKTRGQQVTLRCSPKSGHDTVSWYQQALGQGPQFIFQYYEEEERQRGNFPDRFSGHQFPNYSSELNVNALLLGDSALYLCASSLARGNQPQHFGDGTRLSIL.

This clone turned up a few times. The chain uses TRBV6-6 and TRBJ1-6; 8 bases align to TRBD1. After removal of 6 bases from V and 10 bases from J, the junction contained 8 bases not matched to a gene. The CDR3 spans 14 residues. Germline V gene sequence: CDR1 MNHNY, CDR2 SVGAGI (reference sequence). CDR3 region: CASSPDRGVSPLHF. CDR3 nucleotides: TGTGCCAGCAGCCCTGACAGGGGAGTATCACCCCTCCACTTT.

This rearrangement joins TRBV5-4 to TRBJ1-5, with 9 bases matching TRBD1. The CDR3 runs to 16 residues. The V gene end was trimmed by 4 bases and the J gene end by 0 bases; junction bases not matched to a gene: 5. Germline V lookup: CDR1 SGHNT, CDR2 YYREEE (reference sequence). Written as DNA, the CDR3 is TGTGCCAGCAGCCGGGACAGGGCTAATAGCAATCAGCCCCAGCATTTT. The encoded protein is CASSRDRANSNQPQHF.

A remark on this clone: The junction and the germline gene differ at one end; a read error may be behind it. J is TRBJ1-2 and V is TRBV28; TRBD1 matches at 7 bases. The CDR3 is 13 amino acids. Germline loops: CDR1 MDHEN, CDR2 SYDVKM. The CDR3 is CATRDRVLSTTYF. Here the CDR3 DNA reads TGTGCCACCCGCGACAGGGTCTTGTCAACTACCTACTTC.

The CDR3 DNA is TGTGCCAGCAGCTTCGCAGGACTAGCGGGAGTCCAAGAGACCCAGTACTTC. As protein: CASSFAGLAGVQETQYF. The chain combines TRBV7-8 with TRBJ2-5, with TRBD2 identical over 13 bases. The CDR3 is made up of 17 amino acids. The germline V gene has CDR1 SGHVS and CDR2 FQNEAQ. J gave up 1 base and V 3 bases, and 5 bases lay outside the gene matches.

CDR3 sequence reads: CASSPGYGYTF. The CDR3 DNA is TGTGCCAGCAGTCCGGGCTATGGCTACACCTTC. The chain employs TRBV6-1 and TRBJ1-2; no clear D. Per the germline V gene, CDR1 is MNHNS and CDR2 is SASEGT. This CDR3 contains 11 residues. Trimming took 5 bases from V and 4 from J, leaving 5 bases between them.

There are a few counts of this clone. The chain links TRBV28 to TRBJ2-3, with 9 bases aligning to TRBD2. J gave up 1 base and V 5 bases, and 10 bases lay outside the gene matches. From germline, CDR1 is MDHEN and CDR2 SYDVKM. The CDR3 has 17 amino acids. This chain's CDR3 is CASSLQGGLARTDTQYF. The DNA for the CDR3 is TGTGCCAGCAGTCTCCAAGGGGGACTAGCCCGCACAGATACGCAGTATTTT.

For this clone: A much bigger clone sits one base away, suggesting this may be a read error. CDR3 nucleotide sequence: TGTGCCAGCAGTTTAGAGTACAATGAGCAGTTCTTC. This gives the protein CASSLEYNEQFF. The rearrangement uses TRBV28 and TRBJ2-1, with unresolved D. V was pared by 2 bases and J by 4 bases, with 3 bases between. The CDR3 totals 12 residues. Germline CDR1 MDHEN, CDR2 SYDVKM.

The chain employs TRBV25-1 and TRBJ1-2; 8 nucleotides line up with TRBD1. Germline CDR1 reads MGHDK; CDR2 reads SYGVNS. This CDR3 spans 16 amino acids. V dropped 6 bases and J dropped 4; count of bases not matched to a gene: 13. CDR3 sequence: CASSPERGQGFYGYTF. The CDR3 DNA is TGTGCCAGCAGCCCAGAAAGAGGACAGGGCTTCTATGGCTACACCTTC.

J is TRBJ1-2 and V is TRBV6-5; unclear D gene. Germline assignment: CDR1 MNHEY and CDR2 SVGAGI. V was shortened by 5 bases and J by 4 bases, with 14 bases between the two germline ends. There are 14 residues in the CDR3. CDR3: CASSERHLSYGYTF. In DNA, the CDR3 is TGTGCCAGCAGTGAACGGCACCTTTCCTATGGCTACACCTTC.

The V call is TRBV28, the J call TRBJ1-2; D perhaps matches TRBD1 (5 bases). This CDR3 is built from 14 residues. The V end lost 3 bases, the J end lost 4 bases, and 12 bases lay between the germline ends. CDR1 MDHEN and CDR2 SYDVKM come from the germline V gene. In nucleotides, the CDR3 is TGTGCCAGCAGTTTCGAGGACAACTTCTATGGCTACACCTTC. Protein product: CASSFEDNFYGYTF.

The chain uses TRBV6-1 and TRBJ1-1; the D gene is possibly TRBD1 (5 bases). Trimming shortened V by 4 bases and J by 4 bases, and 22 bases separated the two germline ends. In germline, CDR1 is MNHNS, CDR2 SASEGT. The CDR3 spans 17 residues. CDR3 loop: CASSAMDTLLLGTEAFF. The CDR3 DNA follows: TGTGCCAGCAGTGCGATGGACACCCTACTATTGGGCACTGAAGCTTTCTTT.

V gene TRBV15 combines with J gene TRBJ2-1; the D gene is possibly TRBD1 (6 bases). Trimming removed 5 bases at V and 10 bases at J, with 24 bases between. The germline CDR1 and CDR2 sequences are LNHNV and YYDKDF (reference sequence). The CDR3 is 16 amino acids. Here the CDR3 DNA reads TGTGCCACCAGCCCCCTAGGCGTGGGGGCCTTCCCCGAGCAGTTCTTC. It specifies CATSPLGVGAFPEQFF.

The V gene is TRBV25-1, the J gene TRBJ1-4, with D tentatively TRBD1 (6 bases). The CDR3 contains 14 residues. V was cut by 8 bases and J by 7 bases, with 17 bases left in between. Germline V CDR1 and CDR2: MGHDK, SYGVNS. As DNA, the CDR3 is TGTGCCAGCGGGGGGCAGGGGCGTGGTGAAAAACTGTTTTTT. This codes for CASGGQGRGEKLFF.

The V gene is TRBV19, the J gene TRBJ2-5; no firm D call. V lost 4 bases and J lost 3, with 3 bases in between. The CDR3 contains 11 residues. Germline lookup yields CDR1 LNHDA and CDR2 SQIVND (reference sequence). CDR3 sequence (DNA): TGTGCCAGTAGTACCGAAGAGACCCAGTACTTC. Translation gives CASSTEETQYF. Looking up the rest from reference TRBV19 and TRBJ2-5 gives the full variable domain: DGGITQSPKYLFRKEGQNVTLSCEQNLNHDAMYWYRQDPGQGLRLIYYSQIVNDFQKGDIAEGYSVSREKKESFPLTVTSAQKNPTAFYLCASSTEETQYFGPGTRLLVL.

This clone was seen a few times. The chain combines TRBV5-1 with TRBJ2-3, with D perhaps TRBD1 or TRBD2 (5 bases each). The CDR3 has 15 residues. Per the germline V gene, CDR1 is SGHRS and CDR2 is YFSETQ. V lost 4 bases to trimming and J lost 4 bases, with 16 bases between them. The DNA for the CDR3 is TGCGCCAGCAGCAGGGTTCAGGGACGATCAGATACGCAGTATTTT. Translated, it gives CASSRVQGRSDTQYF.